The 18 T cell receptor beta chains below all came from one sample that was sequenced in a study of regulatory T cells in long-lasting Graves disease. The time point here: newly diagnosed GD, antithyroid drugs for less than 3 months. From RNA extracted from PBMCs, the TCR library was made. Arm-PCR of CDR3 regions with iRepertoire HTBI primers generated TCR beta libraries. Each CDR3 protein is one row after TCRdb ran MiXCR on the multiplex PCR reads. The sample consists of a few hundred thousand distinct CDR3 sequences, about a sixth of them appearing once. The sample was also reused in another study, on T cells in Graves' hyperthyroidism and ophthalmopathy.

Sample: peripheral blood mononuclear cells (PBMCs), taken at new diagnosis, from a patient treated with antithyroid drugs. Receptor source: a man aged 40-50 years with Graves disease.

Of note for this clonotype: A much larger clone sits a single nucleotide away, making a read error possible. The chain has TRBV7-9 and TRBJ2-1; D perhaps matches TRBD1 (5 bases). The CDR3 is 13 residues long. Germline CDR1 reads SEHNR; CDR2 reads FQNEAQ (reference sequence). The CDR3 sequence: CASSLDLDNERFF. The CDR3 DNA is TGTGCCAGCAGCTTAGACCTGGACAATGAGCGGTTCTTC.

This clonotype was picked up many times. The rearrangement links TRBV20-1 to TRBJ1-3; D remains unclear. Germline CDR1 DFQATT, CDR2 SNEGSKA (reference sequence). Deletions cut 0 bases from V and 8 bases from J, with 8 bases between. This CDR3 has 12 amino acids. CDR3 amino acids: CSARDPGYTIYF. The CDR3, as DNA: TGCAGTGCTAGAGACCCGGGATACACCATATATTTT.

Ten or more counts support this clonotype. V gene TRBV6-1 combines with J gene TRBJ2-1, with TRBD1 matching 8 bases. Per germline, CDR1 MNHNS and CDR2 SASEGT. CDR3 length equals 14 residues. Trimming removed 8 bases from V and 7 bases from J; junction bases left unmatched: 10. The CDR3 DNA is TGTGCCAGCTGCGGGGCAGGGGGCGAAAATGAGCAGTTCTTC. It yields the protein CASCGAGGENEQFF.

The rearrangement joins TRBV29-1 to TRBJ2-7, with D perhaps TRBD1 (6 bases). Deletions cut 7 bases from V and 0 bases from J, with 13 bases between. CDR1 is SQVTM, CDR2 ANQGSEA, per germline. CDR3 length: 13 amino acids. The CDR3 loop is CSGDRPYSYEQYF. The DNA of the CDR3 is TGCAGCGGTGACAGGCCCTACTCCTACGAGCAGTACTTC.

Points on this clonotype: This may be a read error, as it is one base from a much larger clone. The chain has TRBV5-1 and TRBJ1-2; D is possibly TRBD1 (5 bases). Germline CDR1 and CDR2: SGHRS and YFSETQ. The CDR3 spans 14 residues. CDR3 DNA sequence: TGCGCCGGCAGGGAACTTCAGGCCGGCTATGGCTACACCTTC. It translates to CAGRELQAGYGYTF.

This clonotype has at least ten counts. The gene calls are TRBV5-5 and TRBJ1-1; TRBD1 is a possible D gene (5 bases). Between the trimmed V and J ends, which lost 4 bases and 3 bases, there was a span of 13 bases. CDR1 SGHKS and CDR2 YYEKEE come from the germline V gene (reference sequence). The CDR3 covers 14 residues. The DNA for the CDR3 is TGTGCCAGCAGCGCCCTTTGGGGGGACACTGAAGCTTTCTTT. Protein product: CASSALWGDTEAFF. Full variable domain (outside the CDR3, taken from reference TRBV5-5 and TRBJ1-1): DAGVTQSPTHLIKTRGQQVTLRCSPISGHKSVSWYQQVLGQGPQFIFQYYEKEERGRGNFPDRFSARQFPNYSSELNVNALLLGDSALYLCASSALWGDTEAFFGQGTRLTVV.

This clonotype is a singleton in its sample. V is TRBV6-2 or TRBV6-3 and J is TRBJ2-2, with 7 nucleotides matching TRBD1. The CDR3 runs to 14 residues. With 10 bases clipped from V and 8 bases from J, the junction kept 13 bases outside the gene matches. Germline V lookup: CDR1 MNHEY, CDR2 SVGEGT. The CDR3 sequence: CAITTELTGGELFF. CDR3 DNA: TGTGCCATCACCACCGAGCTGACAGGGGGGGAGCTGTTTTTT.

This clonotype has a single count. The chain combines TRBV11-1 with TRBJ2-3; 10 bases align to TRBD2. CDR1 SGHAT and CDR2 FQDESV come from the germline V gene (reference sequence). Germline trimming cut 6 bases from V and 4 bases from J; bases unmatched to any gene: 7. The CDR3 sequence is 15 residues long. The CDR3 sequence is CASSHSGRAPDTQYF. The CDR3 DNA sequence: TGTGCCAGCAGTCACAGCGGGAGGGCCCCAGATACGCAGTATTTT.

There are many counts of this clonotype. The chain combines TRBV29-1 with TRBJ2-1; perhaps TRBD2 as D (5 bases). The germline V and J ends were trimmed by 4 bases and 0 bases, with 10 bases remaining between them. The CDR3 has 14 residues. CDR1 is SQVTM, CDR2 ANQGSEA, per germline. The CDR3, as DNA: TGCAGCGTTGTTTCGGGGAGCTCCTACAATGAGCAGTTCTTC. Amino acid sequence: CSVVSGSSYNEQFF.

This clonotype came up a few times. The CDR3 is CASRKTGNQPQHF. The CDR3, as DNA: TGTGCCAGTAGGAAGACAGGGAATCAGCCCCAGCATTTT. V is TRBV19 and J is TRBJ1-5, with 7 bases fitting TRBD1. J gave up 4 bases and V 6 bases, and 3 bases lay outside the gene matches. The CDR3 sequence is 13 residues long. Germline values: CDR1 LNHDA, CDR2 SQIVND (reference sequence).

This clonotype was seen many times. This chain joins TRBV2 and TRBJ2-5, with 9 bases aligning to TRBD1. The CDR3 totals 16 residues. Trimming took 8 bases from V and 5 from J; bases not matched to a gene: 15. Germline assignment: CDR1 SNHLY and CDR2 FYNNEI. The chain's CDR3 is CASSGWGQGYRETQYF. The CDR3 DNA follows: TGTGCCAGCTCTGGTTGGGGACAGGGATATAGGGAGACCCAGTACTTC.

This chain connects TRBV6-1 to TRBJ2-4; D is unresolved. Per the germline V gene, CDR1 is MNHNS and CDR2 is SASEGT. The V and J ends lost 2 bases and 0 bases respectively, with 11 bases between them. The CDR3 has 16 amino acids. The CDR3 is CASSEPTYRAKNIQYF. The CDR3, as DNA: TGTGCCAGCAGTGAACCCACTTACAGAGCCAAAAACATTCAGTACTTC.

This chain connects TRBV7-9 to TRBJ2-4; 11 nucleotides match TRBD1. Trimming took 4 bases from V and 5 from J; bases not matched to a gene: 7. CDR3 size: 16 residues. The germline CDR1 and CDR2 sequences are SEHNR and FQNEAQ (reference sequence). CDR3 bases: TGTGCCAGCAGCTCCTGGGACAGGGGGGAGGAAAACATTCAGTACTTC. It translates to CASSSWDRGEENIQYF.

The chain combines TRBV19 with TRBJ1-1; perhaps TRBD1 as D (5 bases). Germline CDR1 LNHDA, CDR2 SQIVND (reference sequence). This CDR3 has 15 residues. CDR3 loop: CVTRSSGTMNTEAFF. As DNA, the CDR3 is TGTGTAACCCGATCCTCAGGGACCATGAACACTGAAGCTTTCTTT.

This clonotype has more than one count but fewer than ten. J is TRBJ1-4 and V is TRBV5-6; perhaps TRBD1 as D (6 bases). CDR3 length equals 13 residues. The V gene's germline CDR1 is SGHDT and CDR2 YYEEEE. V shed 4 bases and J shed 8 bases, with 12 bases lying between them. The CDR3 is CASSLDRSEKLFF. The CDR3 DNA reads as TGTGCCAGCAGCCTGGACAGATCCGAAAAACTGTTTTTT. Based on the CDR3 plus reference TRBV5-6 and TRBJ1-4, the full variable domain is DAGVTQSPTHLIKTRGQQVTLRCSPKSGHDTVSWYQQALGQGPQFIFQYYEEEERQRGNFPDRFSGHQFPNYSSELNVNALLLGDSALYLCASSLDRSEKLFFGSGTQLSVL.

Many counts were recorded for this clonotype. The CDR3 here is CSERIGREGYTF. CDR3 nucleotide sequence: TGCAGCGAGCGTATCGGGCGTGAGGGCTACACCTTC. The gene calls are TRBV29-1 and TRBJ1-2; the D is unclear. V was clipped by 7 bases and J by 8 bases, with 17 bases between them. This CDR3 comprises 12 residues. The germline V gene encodes CDR1 SQVTM and CDR2 ANQGSEA.

This clonotype came up many times. The rearrangement joins TRBV7-3 to TRBJ2-2, with a weak D call TRBD1 (6 bases). The CDR3 loop spans 16 amino acids. Germline V gene data show CDR1 as SGHTA and CDR2 as FQGTGA. Between the trimmed V and J ends, which lost 2 bases and 0 bases, there was a span of 10 bases. CDR3 coding DNA: TGTGCCAGCAGCTTACACGGACAGCCGAACACCGGGGAGCTGTTTTTT. Translating gives CASSLHGQPNTGELFF.

This clonotype was detected a few times. The chain joins TRBV6-7 to TRBJ1-2, with no clear D. TRBV6-7 has ORF status, its function being uncertain. The CDR3 is 12 residues long. The ends were cut back, 7 bases at V and 4 bases at J, with 10 bases in the middle. CDR3 residues: CASKPGAYGYTF. The CDR3 nucleotides read TGTGCCAGCAAGCCAGGCGCCTATGGCTACACCTTC.